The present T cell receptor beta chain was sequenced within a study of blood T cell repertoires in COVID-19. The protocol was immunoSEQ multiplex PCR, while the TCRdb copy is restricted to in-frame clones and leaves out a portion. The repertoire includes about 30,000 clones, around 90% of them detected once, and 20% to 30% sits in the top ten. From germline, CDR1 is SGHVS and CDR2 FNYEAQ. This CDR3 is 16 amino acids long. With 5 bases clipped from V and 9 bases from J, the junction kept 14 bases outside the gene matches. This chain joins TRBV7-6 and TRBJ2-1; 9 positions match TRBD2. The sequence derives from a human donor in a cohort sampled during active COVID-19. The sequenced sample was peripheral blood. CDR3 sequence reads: CASSPLAGATGSEQFF. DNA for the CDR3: TGTGCCAGCAGCCCGTTAGCGGGGGCCACGGGGAGTGAGCAGTTCTTC.